This T cell receptor beta chain was sequenced during a study of cytotoxic CD8 clonotypes in ibrutinib-treated CLL (dated by TCRdb to 2020 to 2022). Background on the whole study: The cohort had about a dozen relapsed/refractory and around 16 treatment-naive patients; fewer than 18 were IGHV unmutated. Every sample from remission and from progressive disease was obtained while the patients were still on ibrutinib. On average, each sample had hundreds of thousands of productive templates and more than 75,000 productive rearrangements. Partial responses were observed in approximately 24 patients and complete responses in 2; after a median follow-up of roughly 72 months, remission was maintained in about 15 patients and progression was observed in some twelve. Cryopreserved peripheral blood mononuclear cells were collected before treatment, at response, and at either disease progression or sustained remission. Longitudinal samples were obtainable from about 30% of the roughly 90 participants in the trial. Response samples were obtained after a median of around 11 months of treatment, with a range of roughly 6 to 40 months.

Turning to this clone: This clone's antigen is unknown. It has no much larger one-base neighbor in the sample; base qualities were not kept.

For TCR beta library preparation, approximately 1.9 micrograms of genomic DNA was extracted from cryopreserved PBMCs. Longitudinal blood samples from CLL patients on ibrutinib monotherapy were analyzed using high-throughput TCR beta sequencing. The patients took part in an open-label, single-center phase 2 trial of ibrutinib monotherapy. The V and J ends are trimmed by 1 base and 4 bases, leaving 14 bases between them. The germline V gene gives CDR1 as MGHRA and CDR2 as YSYEKL. Including the terminal cysteine and phenylalanine, the CDR3 comprises 15 residues. The DNA shown is the 45-base CDR3, in frame from base 1. General study outcomes and caveats: An increase in clonality was observed at ibrutinib response, with clonality remaining stable during sustained remission and falling back toward baseline at progression. Baseline clonality was found to be higher than that of age-matched healthy donors and was strongly correlated with circulating CD8+ T-cell counts. Public clonotypes were rare and either shrank or stayed stable during treatment, and the rise in clonality at ibrutinib response reflected expansion of private clonotypes. Sustained-remission and progressing patients did not have matched sampling times, and lymph node repertoires were not examined.

A MiSeq instrument was used for deep resolution sequencing, which targeted depths ranging from 1 in 1 million up to 1 in 200,000 T cells, with coverage averaging 10x for each clonotype. TCR beta libraries were generated with the immunoSEQ hsTCRB Kit. The published analysis was carried out like this. ImmunoSEQ Data Assistant and ImmunoSEQ Analyzer were used for data analysis, and V, D and J genes were assigned according to IMGT definitions. Clonality, with values ranging from 0 to 1, was calculated as one minus the normalized Shannon entropy of productive rearrangement frequencies. Public clonotype analysis was restricted to overrepresented clonotypes comprising at least 0.05% of each patient's repertoire. Thirteen age-matched healthy donor repertoires from immuneACCESS were used as controls for clonality. In its TCRdb copy, this immuneACCESS table keeps in-frame sequences only and misses some clones. Where compared with another copy, unresolved V genes explain less than half of these, and the others have no known cause. The D gene and trimming were derived from the DNA, and the V and J assignments and clone size from that table. Recorded for this sample are fewer than 400,000 clones; 67% of them occurred a single time. The top ten hold approximately 6% of the sample.

The sequencing here drew on PBMCs, taken after 36 months of ibrutinib treatment. The sequence links TRBV4-1 to TRBJ2-7; a tentative D match to TRBD2 spans 7 bases. The receptor was derived from a human donor with chronic lymphocytic leukemia. Read as DNA, the sequence is TGCGCCAGCAGCCAAGGCCCGGGGGGCTGGTACGAGCAGTACTTC. It codes for CASSQGPGGWYEQYF.